This TCR beta chain was observed in a study of OX40 agonist ivuxolimab in advanced cancers. Study information: While on treatment, patients had intravenous ivuxolimab at 0.01 to 10 mg/kg every 2 weeks. The study, taken as a whole, reports: Compared with CD4+, CD8+ T cells on average had more expanded clones.

Exclusion of a patient followed from autoimmune disease history or systemic immunosuppression. Drawing of blood for sampling happened at baseline, at cycle 4 day 1, and at cycle 7 day 1. As to this clone: The antigen is undetermined.

Assay: immunoSEQ multiplex PCR; the TCRdb copy retains only in-frame clones and omits some. The table records fewer than 95,000 clones, around nine tenths of them present only once. The receptor comes from an adult with an advanced solid tumor such as melanoma, head and neck, liver or kidney cancer. The material sequenced was CD4+ or CD8+ T cells sorted from blood, taken in a trial of the OX40 agonist ivuxolimab.

CDR3 in DNA: TGTGCCAGCAGTTACAGAGAGGTTAGGGGCAATCAGCCCCAGCATTTT. As protein: CASSYREVRGNQPQHF. This rearrangement joins TRBV6-6 to TRBJ1-5; D unresolved. Germline CDR1 and CDR2: MNHNY and SVGAGI (reference sequence). This CDR3 has 16 amino acids. Trimming shortened V by 2 bases and J by 2 bases, and 13 bases separated the two germline ends.